Listed here are 5 T cell receptor beta chains from one sample, sequenced in a study of T cell responses to AZD1222 COVID-19 vaccine. Sequencing was performed with immunoSEQ multiplex PCR; in TCRdb, only in-frame clones are kept and a portion is missing. This table has tens of thousands of clones, roughly 84% appearing once. The specimen comprised peripheral blood, sampled on day 0 of AZD1222 vaccination. The receptor set was obtained from an adult in good health.

This clone showed up just a few times. The rearrangement links TRBV19 to TRBJ2-5; 10 nucleotides agree with TRBD2. The CDR3 loop spans 18 amino acids. The germline CDR1 and CDR2 sequences are LNHDA and SQIVND (reference sequence). The V segment lost 5 bases and the J segment 4 bases; nucleotides outside the gene matches: 16. The CDR3 nucleotides are TGTGCCAGTAGTGTCGGAGGGTTACTAGCGGGGATTGTAGAGACCCAGTACTTC. Protein product: CASSVGGLLAGIVETQYF.

By sample share, this clone is large (0.1 to 1%). CDR3 nucleotide sequence: TGTGCCAGCAGCTTAGGACTAGCGGCCTTCTCCTACAATGAGCAGTTCTTC. Amino acid sequence: CASSLGLAAFSYNEQFF. V and J are TRBV7-9 and TRBJ2-1; 9 bases line up with TRBD2. J gave up 0 bases and V 1 base, and 4 bases lay outside the gene matches. Germline CDR1 and CDR2: SEHNR and FQNEAQ (reference sequence). The CDR3 loop spans 17 amino acids.

The rearrangement links TRBV5-8 to TRBJ2-4, with D possibly being TRBD1 or TRBD2 (5 bases each). CDR1 SGHTS and CDR2 YDEGEE come from the germline V gene. This CDR3 contains 13 residues. Deletions cut 5 bases from V and 9 bases from J, with 15 bases between. In DNA form, the CDR3 reads TGTGCCAGCAGGGGACCGGGCGTGGGCATTCAGTACTTC. Its translation: CASRGPGVGIQYF.

The V gene is TRBV6-1, the J gene TRBJ2-1, with 9 bases matching TRBD2. Per germline, CDR1 MNHNS and CDR2 SASEGT. The CDR3 has 18 residues. Trimming cost V 1 base and J 4 bases; bases outside gene matches: 11. The CDR3: CASSEVLPSGRWYNEQFF. The DNA for the CDR3 is TGTGCCAGCAGTGAAGTGTTGCCCAGCGGGAGGTGGTACAATGAGCAGTTCTTC.

This chain connects TRBV19 to TRBJ2-3; unclear D gene. Trimming took off 6 bases at V and 2 bases at J, with 12 bases between the two ends. CDR3 length equals 14 residues. Per germline, CDR1 LNHDA and CDR2 SQIVND (reference sequence). This chain's CDR3 is CASRFPSDTDTQYF. As DNA, the CDR3 is TGTGCCAGTAGATTCCCCTCAGACACAGATACGCAGTATTTT.